Shown below are 27 T cell receptor beta chains from a single sample sequenced in a study of response to subunit inactivated influenza vaccine. TCRdb independently ran MiXCR on the RT-PCR reads; one entry per CDR3 protein. The sample yields about 480,000 distinct CDR3 sequences, roughly 9.7% seen once. Here the sequenced sample was PBMCs from blood, taken around seven weeks after vaccination. Receptors originate from a man between 50 and 59 years old who received an inactivated influenza vaccine.

This chain joins TRBV9 and TRBJ2-7, with 11 bases fitting TRBD2. The ends lost 0 bases at V and 10 bases at J; junction bases unmatched: 3. Germline V gives CDR1 SGDLS, CDR2 YYNGEE. This CDR3 is built from 13 residues. The DNA for the CDR3 is TGTGCCAGCAGCGTAGCAACTAGCGGGAGCCAGTACTTC. Translated, it gives CASSVATSGSQYF.

This clonotype was observed at least ten times. The chain recombines TRBV25-1 with TRBJ2-3; TRBD1 matches 9 bases. The CDR3 length is 15 residues. V lost 3 bases to trimming and J lost 7 bases; unmatched junction nucleotides: 8. Germline V CDR1 and CDR2: MGHDK, SYGVNS. The CDR3 loop is CASSDVGTGWNTQYF. The CDR3 bases are TGTGCCAGCAGTGATGTTGGGACAGGGTGGAATACGCAGTATTTT.

The genes are TRBV5-1 and TRBJ2-5; 8 nucleotides align to TRBD1. V was pared by 5 bases and J by 5 bases, with 5 bases of the junction left unmatched. This CDR3 comprises 13 residues. Germline CDR1 reads SGHRS; CDR2 reads YFSETQ. CDR3: CASSRQGAETQYF. In nucleotides, the CDR3 is TGCGCCAGCAGTCGGCAGGGGGCTGAGACCCAGTACTTC. The whole variable domain, filled in from reference TRBV5-1 and TRBJ2-5, reads KAGVTQTPRYLIKTRGQQVTLSCSPISGHRSVSWYQQTPGQGLQFLFEYFSETQRNKGNFPGRFSGRQFSNSRSEMNVSTLELGDSALYLCASSRQGAETQYFGPGTRLLVL.

This clonotype was counted a few times. The chain uses TRBV6-2 or TRBV6-3 and TRBJ2-4, with D perhaps given as TRBD1 or TRBD2 (5 bases each). V was cut by 4 bases and J by 5 bases, with 9 bases left in between. CDR3 length equals 13 residues. Per germline, CDR1 MNHEY and CDR2 SVGEGT. The CDR3 protein is CASSFGAQNIQYF. The CDR3 nucleotides are TGTGCCAGCAGTTTCGGGGCTCAAAACATTCAGTACTTC.

In this sample, this clonotype turned up many times. The chain is built from TRBV5-4 and TRBJ2-6, with D possibly matching TRBD1 (5 bases). Per the germline V gene, CDR1 is SGHNT and CDR2 is YYREEE (reference sequence). This CDR3 region has 15 residues. Trimming pared 1 base from V and 1 base from J, leaving 6 bases between. The chain's CDR3 is CASSLQGSGANVLTF. DNA for the CDR3: TGTGCCAGCAGCTTGCAGGGTTCTGGGGCCAACGTCCTGACTTTC.

The chain uses TRBV2 and TRBJ2-3; TRBD2 matches 8 bases. The CDR3 covers 15 residues. The V gene's germline CDR1 is SNHLY and CDR2 FYNNEI. V trimming: 2 bases; J trimming: 3 bases; junction bases outside the gene matches: 4. The CDR3, as DNA: TGTGCCAGCAGTGAATTCGGGAGGGAGACAGATACGCAGTATTTT. Translating it yields CASSEFGRETDTQYF.

In this sample, this clonotype turned up many times. The rearrangement uses TRBV7-9 and TRBJ2-3; D is ambiguous. This CDR3 has 13 residues. The germline V gene has CDR1 SEHNR and CDR2 FQNEAQ (reference sequence). V lost 4 bases and J lost 0, with 5 bases in between. CDR3 amino acids: CASSSTSTDTQYF. The CDR3 nucleotides read TGTGCCAGCAGCTCGACAAGCACAGATACGCAGTATTTT.

Only a few counts were recorded for this clonotype. V gene TRBV20-1 combines with J gene TRBJ2-5; 9 bases fit TRBD2. Trimming at V came to 2 bases and at J to 5 bases, leaving 9 bases not matched to a gene. The germline V gene has CDR1 DFQATT and CDR2 SNEGSKA (reference sequence). The CDR3 covers 15 residues. The CDR3 loop reads CSARSAAGGGETQYF. CDR3 nucleotide sequence: TGCAGTGCTAGATCAGCAGCGGGGGGCGGGGAGACCCAGTACTTC.

This clonotype was recorded a few times. The chain has TRBV24-1 and TRBJ2-5; D possibly corresponds to TRBD2 (5 bases). The CDR3 has 15 amino acids. V was shortened by 0 bases and J by 4 bases, with 11 bases between the two germline ends. Per germline, CDR1 KGHDR and CDR2 SFDVKD. The CDR3 protein is CATSDLQGGRETQYF. The CDR3 DNA reads TGTGCCACCAGTGATTTGCAAGGTGGGAGAGAGACCCAGTACTTC.

The table lists this clonotype with many counts. J is TRBJ2-7 and V is TRBV20-1, with 8 nucleotides matching TRBD2. The CDR3 length is 16 residues. The ends lost 2 bases at V and 5 bases at J; junction bases unmatched: 14. CDR1 is DFQATT and CDR2 is SNEGSKA in the germline V gene (reference sequence). The CDR3 sequence is CSARRTSIGVRNEQYF. The CDR3 DNA sequence: TGCAGTGCTAGAAGGACTAGCATCGGGGTGAGGAACGAGCAGTACTTC.

This clonotype appeared a few times. The rearrangement uses TRBV5-1 and TRBJ2-5; 8 nucleotides align to TRBD1. V gave up 3 bases and J gave up 3 bases; unmatched junction bases: 4. The CDR3 spans 14 residues. Germline CDR1 SGHRS, CDR2 YFSETQ. As DNA, the CDR3 is TGCGCCAGCAGCTCAGTACAGGGGGAAGAGACCCAGTACTTC. Protein: CASSSVQGEETQYF.

The genes are TRBV10-3 and TRBJ2-7, with D unclear. The CDR3 covers 19 residues. Germline V gives CDR1 ENHRY, CDR2 SYGVKD. Trimming stripped 4 bases from V and 6 bases from J, with 31 bases between. CDR3 in amino acids: CAISADFNYRISGKFEQYF. CDR3 coding DNA: TGTGCCATCAGTGCCGACTTCAACTACCGTATAAGTGGAAAGTTCGAGCAGTACTTC.

This clonotype was recorded a few times. This chain uses TRBV2 with TRBJ2-7, with a tentative D call TRBD1 (7 bases). The germline V gene has CDR1 SNHLY and CDR2 FYNNEI. The ends were cut back, 6 bases at V and 3 bases at J, with 18 bases in the middle. The CDR3 has 15 residues. The CDR3 protein is CASSPGGTQGYEQYF. The DNA for the CDR3 is TGTGCCAGCAGCCCAGGGGGGACACAAGGCTACGAGCAGTACTTC.

This chain joins TRBV9 and TRBJ2-2, with D possibly matching TRBD1 (5 bases). Trimming cost V 0 bases and J 1 base, with 10 bases left between them. The CDR3 is 16 amino acids. Looked up from germline, CDR1 is SGDLS and CDR2 is YYNGEE. In DNA, the CDR3 is TGTGCCAGCAGCGTAGCTGGGGCGAGGAACACCGGGGAGCTGTTTTTT. Protein: CASSVAGARNTGELFF.

The chain uses TRBV18 and TRBJ2-7, with 7 bases aligning to TRBD2. V gave up 6 bases and J gave up 6 bases; unmatched junction bases: 14. CDR3 length: 15 residues. CDR1 is KGHSH, CDR2 LQKENI, per germline. DNA of the CDR3: TGTGCCAGCTCCCAATTGGGGACTACCGTGGGCGAGCAGTACTTC. The encoded protein is CASSQLGTTVGEQYF.

The V and J genes are TRBV7-2 and TRBJ2-5; TRBD2 agrees at 15 bases. Germline CDR1 SGHTA, CDR2 FQGNSA. This CDR3 comprises 19 residues. V dropped 2 bases and J dropped 2; count of bases not matched to a gene: 9. The CDR3 loop is CASSLRWGTSGGLQETQYF. The DNA of the CDR3 is TGTGCCAGCAGCTTACGCTGGGGGACTAGCGGGGGGCTTCAAGAGACCCAGTACTTC.

This clonotype was observed at least ten times. The genes are TRBV24-1 and TRBJ1-1; no reliable D call. Germline CDR1 is KGHDR and CDR2 is SFDVKD. There are 13 residues in the CDR3. Trimming removed 5 bases from V and 1 base from J, with 7 bases in between. The CDR3 nucleotides read TGTGCCACCAGTGGATACAAGAACACTGAAGCTTTCTTT. Translating it yields CATSGYKNTEAFF.

This clonotype was counted ten times or more. The rearrangement links TRBV4-3 to TRBJ1-2; D gene unclear. Trimming removed 0 bases at V and 3 bases at J, with 11 bases between. The CDR3 has 15 amino acids. Germline assignment: CDR1 LGHNA and CDR2 YSLEER. The chain's CDR3 is CASSQDSRGHYGYTF. CDR3 DNA sequence: TGCGCCAGCAGCCAAGATTCACGGGGTCACTATGGCTACACCTTC.

In its sample, this clonotype was seen a few times. The chain joins TRBV28 to TRBJ2-7; TRBD1 agrees at 8 bases. Germline loops: CDR1 MDHEN, CDR2 SYDVKM. Unmatched junction bases numbered 9, after V lost 4 bases and J lost 4 bases. CDR3 length: 15 amino acids. The CDR3: CASSSYGTGVYEQYF. The DNA of the CDR3 is TGTGCCAGCAGTTCCTACGGGACAGGAGTTTACGAGCAGTACTTC.

This clonotype was counted between two and nine times. The gene calls are TRBV7-2 and TRBJ2-5; weak D call: TRBD2 (5 bases). This CDR3 has 14 residues. Germline lookup yields CDR1 SGHTA and CDR2 FQGNSA. V was cut by 1 base and J by 3 bases, with 9 bases left in between. CDR3 nucleotides: TGTGCCAGCAGCTTAGTTTACGGGAAAGAGACCCAGTACTTC. As protein: CASSLVYGKETQYF.

This clonotype was observed a handful of times. The chain employs TRBV20-1 and TRBJ1-2; D not resolved. The CDR3 extends over 16 amino acids. Germline V gives CDR1 DFQATT, CDR2 SNEGSKA (reference sequence). Trimming took off 5 bases at V and 0 bases at J, with 19 bases between the two ends. The CDR3 is CSAQNLEERANYGYTF. The DNA for the CDR3 is TGCAGTGCTCAAAATTTGGAGGAGAGAGCTAACTATGGCTACACCTTC.

There are many counts of this clonotype. The rearrangement uses TRBV7-2 and TRBJ1-1, with D maybe TRBD1 (6 bases). The CDR3 has 13 amino acids. Trimming pared 6 bases from V and 1 base from J, leaving 9 bases between. Germline values: CDR1 SGHTA, CDR2 FQGNSA. DNA for the CDR3: TGTGCCAGCAGTGGACAGAAGAACACTGAAGCTTTCTTT. Encoded protein: CASSGQKNTEAFF.

This sequence joins TRBV20-1 and TRBJ2-5; 8 nucleotides agree with TRBD1. The J segment lost 4 bases and the V segment lost 0 bases, leaving 7 bases of the junction unmatched. The CDR3 spans 15 residues. Germline V gene data show CDR1 as DFQATT and CDR2 as SNEGSKA (reference sequence). The CDR3 DNA is TGCAGTGCTAGAGATCCCCAGGGGGCAGGAGAGACCCAGTACTTC. It encodes CSARDPQGAGETQYF.

The chain combines TRBV11-2 with TRBJ1-6, with D maybe TRBD1 (5 bases). V was shortened by 0 bases and J by 10 bases, with 7 bases between the two germline ends. Germline V gene sequence: CDR1 SGHAT, CDR2 FQNNGV. CDR3 length equals 13 residues. The CDR3 nucleotides read TGTGCCAGCAGCTTAGAGGGGGTCTCACCCCTCCACTTT. Its translation: CASSLEGVSPLHF.

The J gene is TRBJ2-6, the V gene TRBV7-3; TRBD2 agrees at 10 bases. CDR3 size: 19 residues. Germline V gene sequence: CDR1 SGHTA, CDR2 FQGTGA. V was clipped by 4 bases and J by 4 bases; unmatched bases: 13. The CDR3 coding sequence is TGTGCCAGCAGCTCCCTCGTACTAGCGGGACCCTCAGGGGCCAACGTCCTGACTTTC. Its protein product is CASSSLVLAGPSGANVLTF.

This clonotype was recorded at least ten times. The chain links TRBV11-2 to TRBJ2-1; D might be TRBD1 or TRBD2, each matching 5 bases. The V and J ends lost 6 bases and 4 bases respectively, with 25 bases between them. Germline V gene data show CDR1 as SGHAT and CDR2 as FQNNGV. The CDR3 runs to 18 residues. Here the CDR3 DNA reads TGTGCCAGCAGAATCGCTTGGGGCGGGCGGCGCCGTTACAATGAGCAGTTCTTC. The encoded protein is CASRIAWGGRRRYNEQFF.

This chain connects TRBV20-1 to TRBJ2-7; 7 positions agree with TRBD1. CDR3 length equals 16 residues. Germline V CDR1 and CDR2: DFQATT, SNEGSKA (reference sequence). J gave up 4 bases and V 0 bases, and 12 bases lay outside the gene matches. The DNA for the CDR3 is TGCAGTGCTAGAGATCGGCAGGCAGGGGGAATGTACGAGCAGTACTTC. As protein: CSARDRQAGGMYEQYF.